This T cell receptor beta chain was sequenced for a study of identifying expanded T cells in peripheral blood. Only one count was recorded for this clone. Germline V lookup: CDR1 MNHEY, CDR2 SVGAGI. The CDR3 is 14 amino acids. Deletions cut 3 bases from V and 6 bases from J, with 12 bases between. Here immunoSEQ multiplex PCR was the method, and the copy in TCRdb shows in-frame clones only, minus some. The sample shows 100,000 to 150,000 clones, more than 75% of them seen only once. The sequenced sample consisted of blood. The source is a person between 18 and 75 years old in good health. The chain employs TRBV6-5 and TRBJ1-5; D ambiguous. The CDR3 DNA sequence: TGTGCCAGCAGTTATGCAAGAGTGGGTCAGCCCCAGCATTTT. Translation gives CASSYARVGQPQHF.